A selection of T cell receptor beta chains follows, all from one sample in a study of blood T cell repertoires in COVID-19. Sequenced by immunoSEQ multiplex PCR; TCRdb stores in-frame clones only, minus some. The sample consists of about 300,000 clones, approximately 90% of them appearing once. Source material: peripheral blood. Receptor source: a woman between 25 and 40 years old who had recovered from COVID-19. Both conserved end residues are part of each CDR3.

V gene	CDR3 length	CDR3 protein
TRBV11-2	14	CASSWSGSTGELFF
TRBV12-3/TRBV12-4	12	CASSQGFGELFF
TRBV5-6	14	CASNLGTIPDTQYF
TRBV6-2/TRBV6-3	16	CASSLGQGVLGYGYTF
TRBV2	13	CASSVDKNYGYTF
TRBV7-3	13	CASSLGGANEQFF
TRBV6-5	14	CASSFRGQDQPQHF
TRBV7-9	14	CASSSKGGQNEQYF
TRBV6-5	15	CASRLLWRSYNEQFF
TRBV7-9	13	CASAWGEQETQYF
TRBV20-1	11	CSAIKNTEAFF
TRBV4-2	16	CASSQGFMTGVSPLHF
TRBV18	12	CASSPGGNGYTF
TRBV3-1/TRBV3-2	15	CASSQGTGEYSPLHF
TRBV12-3/TRBV12-4	13	CASSLGSNTEAFF
TRBV4-2	20	CASSQGTGVAGDAHTGELFF
TRBV7-9	15	CASSLVTGSEEKLFF
TRBV19	15	CASSSGTGSGQPQHF
TRBV3-1/TRBV3-2	15	CASSPYGLHGVVQFF
TRBV6-5	14	CASPPGGSTDTQYF
TRBV24-1	16	CATSDYRDRDTDTQYF
TRBV6-5	15	CASSLDRGGRYGYTF
TRBV18	16	CASSPVFDRAGNTIYF
TRBV7-2	13	CASSLTGLEPQHF
TRBV6-5	13	CASSELPTYEQYF
TRBV7-3	14	CASSLGDFYNEQFF
TRBV5-6	15	CASSPQGGLNTEAFF
TRBV10-3	15	CATYRGQQSTDTQYF
TRBV7-9	19	CASSPIGGFVKLGAWGYTF
TRBV7-9	15	CASSLAGTRHNEQFF
TRBV28	13	CASRNGVSYGYTF
TRBV6-5	15	CASSYRAGVNQPQHF
TRBV19	14	CAARALSGANVLTF
TRBV28	16	CASRSIAGGSYNEQFF
TRBV6-2/TRBV6-3	14	CASSWTESNYGYTF
TRBV19	18	CASRNQGASQFLYTEAFF
TRBV19	18	CASSITYLGGTPGNTIYF
TRBV6-5	14	CASRLEAVGQPQHF
TRBV7-3	14	CASSFQGGRDTQYF
TRBV25-1	13	CASSLPGGYEQYF
TRBV7-2	15	CASSPQVGGPTEAFF
TRBV7-2	15	CASSSRASSGNTIYF
TRBV6-6	12	CASSSTGTEAFF
TRBV2	15	CASSQSGQTTYEQYF
TRBV7-2	14	CASSLGATADTQYF
TRBV5-1	15	CASSFSSGGTYEQYF
TRBV11-2	16	CASSAGTSGFQETQYF
TRBV9	17	CASSVEGSYSYTGELFF
TRBV3-1/TRBV3-2	14	CASSQERGLDEQYF
TRBV4-2	17	CASSQGPLAGIKETQYF
TRBV24-1	13	CATYDRNTDTQYF
TRBV5-4	15	CASRPRQGSTGELFF
TRBV6-5	13	CASRDTLNTEAFF
TRBV6-5	13	CASSPTDATEAFF
TRBV6-2/TRBV6-3	16	CASSYSRQSSYNEQFF